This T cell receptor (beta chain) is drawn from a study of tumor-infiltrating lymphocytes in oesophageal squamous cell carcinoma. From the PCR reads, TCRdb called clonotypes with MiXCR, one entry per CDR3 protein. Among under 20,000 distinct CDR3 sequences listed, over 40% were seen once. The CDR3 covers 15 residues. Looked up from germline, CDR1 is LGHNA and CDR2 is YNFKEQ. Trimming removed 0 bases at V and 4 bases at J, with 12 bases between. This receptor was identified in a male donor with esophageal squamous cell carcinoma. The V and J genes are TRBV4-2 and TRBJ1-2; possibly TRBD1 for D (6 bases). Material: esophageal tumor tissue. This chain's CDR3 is CASSQDRGQAYGYTF. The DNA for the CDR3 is TGTGCCAGCAGCCAAGATAGGGGACAAGCCTATGGCTACACCTTC.